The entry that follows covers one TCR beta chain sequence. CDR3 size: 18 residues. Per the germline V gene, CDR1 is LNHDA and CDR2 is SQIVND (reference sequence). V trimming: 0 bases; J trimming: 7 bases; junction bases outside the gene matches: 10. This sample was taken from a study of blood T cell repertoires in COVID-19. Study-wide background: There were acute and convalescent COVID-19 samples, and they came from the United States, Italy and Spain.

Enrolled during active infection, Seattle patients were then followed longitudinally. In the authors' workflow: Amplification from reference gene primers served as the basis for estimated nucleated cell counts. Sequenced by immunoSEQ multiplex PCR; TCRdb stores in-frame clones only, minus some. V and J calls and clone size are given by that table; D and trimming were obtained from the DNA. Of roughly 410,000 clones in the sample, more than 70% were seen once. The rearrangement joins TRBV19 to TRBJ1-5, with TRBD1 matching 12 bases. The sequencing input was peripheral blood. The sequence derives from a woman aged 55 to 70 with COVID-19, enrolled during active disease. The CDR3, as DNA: TGTGCCAGTAGTATAGATCTTCGGGACAGGGGGCGCCGGCAGCCCCAGCATTTT. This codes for CASSIDLRDRGRRQPQHF.